Described below is a single T cell receptor beta chain sequence and its context. Its antigen is not known. A much larger clone is a single base away; this may be a read error. This sample was included in a study of T cells in Graves' hyperthyroidism and ophthalmopathy. Whole-study results and caveats: Within blood appeared most thyroid clonotypes that had expanded above 0.001. Model-based prediction identified ophthalmopathy a median approximately 6 months prior to its onset.

What was amplified from RNA transcripts were TCR beta CDR3 regions. During a first-round RT-PCR of the TCR CDR3, the HTBI primer set was used. From the multiplex PCR reads, TCRdb called clonotypes with MiXCR, one entry per CDR3 protein. The table records fewer than 450,000 distinct CDR3 sequences, about 14% of them present only once. Sequenced input: blood. This TCR was sampled from a man aged 50-59 years with Graves' ophthalmopathy.

The CDR3 sequence is CASSPLLANEQFF. The CDR3 coding sequence is TGTGCCAGCAGCCCCCTACTAGCAAATGAGCAGTTCTTC. The V and J genes are TRBV7-3 and TRBJ2-1; possibly TRBD2 for D (6 bases). CDR3 length: 13 residues. Trimming stripped 5 bases from V and 7 bases from J, with 12 bases between. Germline values: CDR1 SGHTA, CDR2 FQGTGA.